The 9 T cell receptor beta chains listed next were all sequenced from one sample in a study of monozygotic twins with inflammatory bowel disease. TCRdb reprocessed the 5' RACE reads and reports one entry per CDR3 protein, with no DNA. The sample yields around 450,000 distinct CDR3 sequences, of which the top ten take up 2% to 3%. Sequencing was performed on blood. All receptors come from a human donor with ulcerative colitis or Crohn's disease, or a healthy co-twin of an affected twin (not recorded which).

The V and J genes are TRBV6-1 and TRBJ2-2; TCRdb outputs TRBD2, but without DNA this stays unchecked. The CDR3 is made up of 16 amino acids. The germline V gene encodes CDR1 MNHNS and CDR2 SASEGT. The CDR3 loop is CASSPNRVLNTGELFF.

The chain joins TRBV11-2 to TRBJ2-1; TCRdb outputs TRBD2, but without DNA this stays unchecked. Germline V gene sequence: CDR1 SGHAT, CDR2 FQNNGV. This CDR3 has 16 residues. CDR3 loop: CASSSGLAESYNKQFF.

V and J are TRBV12-3 or TRBV12-4 and TRBJ2-1; the TCRdb D gene call, TRBD2, has no DNA to confirm it. The CDR3 consists of 16 residues. CDR3 amino acids: CASSFFGLAVNNEQFF.

This sequence joins TRBV5-8 and TRBJ1-2. The length of the CDR3 is 14 residues. Germline CDR1 reads SGHTS; CDR2 reads YDEGEE. The CDR3 loop reads CASSSSRGNYGYTF.

The chain uses TRBV4-2 and TRBJ2-5; the TRBD1 assignment by TCRdb is unverifiable without DNA. This CDR3 region has 16 residues. Germline CDR1 is LGHNA and CDR2 is YNFKEQ. The CDR3 sequence: CASSQERAGKGETQYF.

V is TRBV10-3 and J is TRBJ2-1; TCRdb's assignment of TRBD1 cannot be checked, as there is no DNA. CDR3 size: 16 residues. Germline values: CDR1 ENHRY, CDR2 SYGVKD. The CDR3 is CAISESKGREVNEQFF.

This chain uses TRBV5-1 with TRBJ2-2; TCRdb names TRBD2, which stays unverified in the absence of DNA. Germline V lookup: CDR1 SGHRS, CDR2 YFSETQ. CDR3 length: 17 amino acids. The CDR3 sequence is CASSLSLAGAHTGELFF. The full variable domain, in which reference TRBV5-1 and TRBJ2-2 provide the parts outside the CDR3, is KAGVTQTPRYLIKTRGQQVTLSCSPISGHRSVSWYQQTPGQGLQFLFEYFSETQRNKGNFPGRFSGRQFSNSRSEMNVSTLELGDSALYLCASSLSLAGAHTGELFFGEGSRLTVL.

The rearrangement uses TRBV28 and TRBJ2-7; the TCRdb call, TRBD2, lacks DNA for checking. The CDR3 spans 15 residues. The germline CDR1 and CDR2 sequences are MDHEN and SYDVKM. The CDR3 region is CASSFLAGESLEQYF.

This chain connects TRBV27 to TRBJ2-3; the TCRdb call, TRBD1, lacks DNA for checking. This CDR3 is built from 14 residues. CDR1 and CDR2 (germline): MNHEY, SMNVEV (reference sequence). The CDR3 spells CASSLPGFGDTQYF.